This paragraph covers one T cell receptor (beta chain) sequence. Its target is unknown. This specimen comes from a study of cytomegalovirus exposure and HLA in healthy donors. Looking at the study overall: As released early, the data held about 85 million unique TCRs from HLA-typed donors.

Study-wide findings and caveats: Several top significant clusters appeared, in a later analysis, to be linked to common viral pathogens. Later genetic work tied a missense DCLRE1C variant to beta-chain V and J trimming.

Vbeta (60) and Jbeta (13) primers were used in the PCR. The data were produced by immunoSEQ multiplex PCR, yet TCRdb's version contains in-frame clones alone and is incomplete. The table has more than 100,000 clones, 78% seen once. CDR1 is SGHRS, CDR2 YFSETQ, per germline. The CDR3 length is 15 residues. The trim removed 4 bases at V and 4 bases at J, leaving 7 bases unmatched. The chain employs TRBV5-1 and TRBJ2-1, with 8 positions matching TRBD2. The TCR comes from a woman aged 25 to 45 in good health and CMV-seropositive. Input material: PBMCs. The CDR3 bases are TGCGCCAGCAGCCAGTCAGCGGGGGTATACAATGAGCAGTTCTTC. It specifies CASSQSAGVYNEQFF.